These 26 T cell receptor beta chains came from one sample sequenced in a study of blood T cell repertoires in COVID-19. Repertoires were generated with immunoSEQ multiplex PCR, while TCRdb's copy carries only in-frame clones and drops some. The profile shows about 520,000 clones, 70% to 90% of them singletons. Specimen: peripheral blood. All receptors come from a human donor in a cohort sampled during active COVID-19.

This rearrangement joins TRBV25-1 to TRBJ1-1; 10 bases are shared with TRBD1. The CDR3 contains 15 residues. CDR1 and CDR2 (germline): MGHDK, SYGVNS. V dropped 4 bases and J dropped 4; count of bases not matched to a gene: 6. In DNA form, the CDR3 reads TGTGCCAGCAGTGCCCTGACAGGGGGCGTCACTGAAGCTTTCTTT. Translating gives CASSALTGGVTEAFF.

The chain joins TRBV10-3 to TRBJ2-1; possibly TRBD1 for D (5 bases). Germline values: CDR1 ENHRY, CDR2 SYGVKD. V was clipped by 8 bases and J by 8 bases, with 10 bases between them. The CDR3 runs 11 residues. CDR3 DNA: TGTGCCATCGCAGGGATCGATGAGCAGTTCTTC. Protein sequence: CAIAGIDEQFF.

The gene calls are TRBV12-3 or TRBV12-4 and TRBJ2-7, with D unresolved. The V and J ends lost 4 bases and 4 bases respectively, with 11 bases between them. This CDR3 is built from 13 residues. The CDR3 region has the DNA TGTGCCAGCAGTTCTGGGCCTTATTACGAGCAGTACTTC. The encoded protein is CASSSGPYYEQYF.

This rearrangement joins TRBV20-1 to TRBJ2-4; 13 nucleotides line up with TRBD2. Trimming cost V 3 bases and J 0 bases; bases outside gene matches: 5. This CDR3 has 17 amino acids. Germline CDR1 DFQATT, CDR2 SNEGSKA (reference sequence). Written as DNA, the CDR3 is TGCAGTGCTAGTCCCGGACTAGCGGGGGTAGCCAAAAACATTCAGTACTTC. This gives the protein CSASPGLAGVAKNIQYF.

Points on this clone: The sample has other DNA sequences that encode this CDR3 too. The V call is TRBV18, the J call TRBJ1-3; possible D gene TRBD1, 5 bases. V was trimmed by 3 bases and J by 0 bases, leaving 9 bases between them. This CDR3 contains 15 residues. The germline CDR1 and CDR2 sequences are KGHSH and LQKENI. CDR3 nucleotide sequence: TGTGCCAGCTCACCCCAACAGGTCTCTGGAAACACCATATATTTT. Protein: CASSPQQVSGNTIYF.

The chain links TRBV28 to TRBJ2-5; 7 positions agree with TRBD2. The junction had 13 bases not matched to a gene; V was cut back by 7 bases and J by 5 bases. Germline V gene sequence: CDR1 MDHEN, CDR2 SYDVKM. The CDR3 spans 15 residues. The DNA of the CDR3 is TGTGCCAGCACCTCACGGGGGGTTATGGGGGAGACCCAGTACTTC. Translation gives CASTSRGVMGETQYF.

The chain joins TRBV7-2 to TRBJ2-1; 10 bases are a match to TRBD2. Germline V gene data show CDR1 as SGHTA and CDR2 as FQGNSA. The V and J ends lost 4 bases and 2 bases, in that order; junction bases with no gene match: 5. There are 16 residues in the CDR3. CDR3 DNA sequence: TGTGCCAGCAGCTCCCATAGCGGGAGGACCTACAATGAGCAGTTCTTC. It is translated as CASSSHSGRTYNEQFF. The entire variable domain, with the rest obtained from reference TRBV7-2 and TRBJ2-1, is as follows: GAGVSQSPSNKVTEKGKDVELRCDPISGHTALYWYRQSLGQGLEFLIYFQGNSAPDKSGLPSDRFSAERTGGSVSTLTIQRTQQEDSAVYLCASSSHSGRTYNEQFFGPGTRLTVL.

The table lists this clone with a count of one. The CDR3 reads CASSMRGRSETEAFF. CDR3 bases: TGTGCCAGTAGTATGAGGGGGCGATCTGAAACTGAAGCTTTCTTT. The chain employs TRBV19 and TRBJ1-1, with 7 positions matching TRBD1. The CDR3 runs 15 residues. V dropped 3 bases and J dropped 5; count of bases not matched to a gene: 9. Germline loops: CDR1 LNHDA, CDR2 SQIVND (reference sequence).

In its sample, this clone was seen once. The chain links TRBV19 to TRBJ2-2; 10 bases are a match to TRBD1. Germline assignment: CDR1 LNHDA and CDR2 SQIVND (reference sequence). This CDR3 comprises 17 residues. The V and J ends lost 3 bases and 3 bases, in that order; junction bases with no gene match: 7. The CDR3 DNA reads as TGTGCCAGTAGTATTACGGGGACAGGGGCCGACACCGGGGAGCTGTTTTTT. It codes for CASSITGTGADTGELFF.

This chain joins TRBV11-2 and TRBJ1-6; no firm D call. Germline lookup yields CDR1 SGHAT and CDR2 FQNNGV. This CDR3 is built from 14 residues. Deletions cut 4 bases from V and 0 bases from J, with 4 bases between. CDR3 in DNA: TGTGCCAGCAGCTCGAGCTCCTATAATTCACCCCTCCACTTT. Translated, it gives CASSSSSYNSPLHF.

The CDR3 spells CASSLVGAGQGNYEQYF. The CDR3 region has the DNA TGCGCCAGCAGCTTGGTGGGTGCGGGACAGGGAAACTACGAGCAGTACTTC. The chain has TRBV5-1 and TRBJ2-7; 9 bases agree with TRBD1. Looked up from germline, CDR1 is SGHRS and CDR2 is YFSETQ. V lost 0 bases, J lost 3 bases, and 10 bases stayed unmatched. The CDR3 is made up of 17 amino acids.

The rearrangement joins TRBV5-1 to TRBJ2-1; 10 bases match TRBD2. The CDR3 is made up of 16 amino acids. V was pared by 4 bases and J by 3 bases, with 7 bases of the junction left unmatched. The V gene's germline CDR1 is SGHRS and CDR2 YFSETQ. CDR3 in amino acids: CASSVPRTSGYNEQFF. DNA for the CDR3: TGCGCCAGCAGCGTCCCCAGGACTAGCGGCTACAATGAGCAGTTCTTC.

The CDR3, as DNA: TGTGCCAGCAGTGATCTGCCCCCGGGACAAAGTGTTCGCTATAATTCACCCCTCCACTTT. Residues: CASSDLPPGQSVRYNSPLHF. V is TRBV6-1 and J is TRBJ1-6; D perhaps matches TRBD1 (6 bases). CDR3 length: 20 residues. V was shortened by 3 bases and J by 3 bases, with 24 bases between the two germline ends. CDR1 MNHNS and CDR2 SASEGT come from the germline V gene.

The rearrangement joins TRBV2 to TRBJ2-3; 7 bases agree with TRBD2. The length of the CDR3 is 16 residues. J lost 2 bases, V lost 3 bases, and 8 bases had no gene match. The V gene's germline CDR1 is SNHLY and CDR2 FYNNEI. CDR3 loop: CASSDHGREYTDTQYF. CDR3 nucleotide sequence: TGTGCCAGCAGTGACCATGGGCGGGAGTACACAGATACGCAGTATTTT.

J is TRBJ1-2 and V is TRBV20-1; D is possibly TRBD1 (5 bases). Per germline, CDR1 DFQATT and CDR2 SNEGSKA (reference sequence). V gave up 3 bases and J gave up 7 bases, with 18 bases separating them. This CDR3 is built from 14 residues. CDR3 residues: CSASLMEQGAGYTF. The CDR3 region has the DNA TGCAGTGCTAGTTTAATGGAGCAAGGGGCTGGCTACACCTTC.

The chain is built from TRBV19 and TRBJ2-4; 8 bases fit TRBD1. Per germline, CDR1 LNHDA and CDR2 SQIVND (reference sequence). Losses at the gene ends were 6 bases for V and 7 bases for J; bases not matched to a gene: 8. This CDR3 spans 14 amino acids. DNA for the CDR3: TGTGCCAGTAGCCGACAGGGGTCGAGTAACATTCAGTACTTC. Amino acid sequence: CASSRQGSSNIQYF.

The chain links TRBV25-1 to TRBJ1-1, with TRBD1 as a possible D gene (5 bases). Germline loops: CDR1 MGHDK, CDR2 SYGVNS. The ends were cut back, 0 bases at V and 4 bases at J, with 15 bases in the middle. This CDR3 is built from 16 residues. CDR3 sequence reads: CASSEYRGSPPTEAFF. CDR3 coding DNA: TGTGCCAGCAGTGAATATCGGGGGTCGCCCCCCACTGAAGCTTTCTTT.

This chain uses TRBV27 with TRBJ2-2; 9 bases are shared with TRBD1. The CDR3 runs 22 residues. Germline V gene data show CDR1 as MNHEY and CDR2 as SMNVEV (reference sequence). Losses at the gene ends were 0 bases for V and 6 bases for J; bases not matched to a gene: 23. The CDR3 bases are TGTGCCAGCAGTTTATCGCTGGGTCCGGGACAGGGTAGGGTCTATGGTTCCGGGGAGCTGTTTTTT. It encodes CASSLSLGPGQGRVYGSGELFF.

CDR3 protein: CAWSFLKGGWDTGELFF. In DNA form, the CDR3 reads TGTGCCTGGAGTTTCCTAAAAGGGGGCTGGGACACCGGGGAGCTGTTTTTT. This chain connects TRBV30 to TRBJ2-2; 7 bases map to TRBD1. The CDR3 has 17 amino acids. Germline CDR1 and CDR2: GTSNPN and SVGIG (reference sequence). V gave up 2 bases and J gave up 3 bases; unmatched junction bases: 12.

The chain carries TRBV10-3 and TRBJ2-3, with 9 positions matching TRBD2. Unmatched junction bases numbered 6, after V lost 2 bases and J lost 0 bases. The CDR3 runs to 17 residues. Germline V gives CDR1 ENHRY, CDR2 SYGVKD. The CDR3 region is CAISEASGKGSTDTQYF. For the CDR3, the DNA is TGTGCCATCAGTGAGGCTAGCGGGAAGGGGAGCACAGATACGCAGTATTTT.

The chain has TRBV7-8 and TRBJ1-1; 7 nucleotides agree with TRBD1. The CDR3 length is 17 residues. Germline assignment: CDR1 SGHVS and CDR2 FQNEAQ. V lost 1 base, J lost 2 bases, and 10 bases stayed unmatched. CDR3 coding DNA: TGTGCCAGCAGCTTAGACAGGGGATCCACATCTAACACTGAAGCTTTCTTT. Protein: CASSLDRGSTSNTEAFF. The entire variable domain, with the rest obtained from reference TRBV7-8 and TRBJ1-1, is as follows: GAGVSQSPRYKVAKRGQDVALRCDPISGHVSLFWYQQALGQGPEFLTYFQNEAQLDKSGLPSDRFFAERPEGSVSTLKIQRTQQEDSAVYLCASSLDRGSTSNTEAFFGQGTRLTVV.

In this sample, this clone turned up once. CDR3 bases: TGTGCCAGCAGCCCCCAGTTTGTGGGCCCCATGAACACTGAAGCTTTCTTT. This encodes CASSPQFVGPMNTEAFF. V usage is TRBV21-1 and J usage is TRBJ1-1; the listed D gene, TRBD1, was not tested against the DNA. TRBV21-1 is recorded as a pseudogene. This CDR3 is 17 amino acids long.

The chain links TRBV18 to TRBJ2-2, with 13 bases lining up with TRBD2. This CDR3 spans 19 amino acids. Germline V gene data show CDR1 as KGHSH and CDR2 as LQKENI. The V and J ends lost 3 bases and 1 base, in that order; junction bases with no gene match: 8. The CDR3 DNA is TGTGCCAGCTCACCCAACGGACTAGCGGGAGTCTTGAACACCGGGGAGCTGTTTTTT. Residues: CASSPNGLAGVLNTGELFF. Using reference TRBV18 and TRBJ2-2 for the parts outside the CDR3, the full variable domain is NAGVMQNPRHLVRRRGQEARLRCSPMKGHSHVYWYRQLPEEGLKFMVYLQKENIIDESGMPKERFSAEFPKEGPSILRIQQVVRGDSAAYFCASSPNGLAGVLNTGELFFGEGSRLTVL.

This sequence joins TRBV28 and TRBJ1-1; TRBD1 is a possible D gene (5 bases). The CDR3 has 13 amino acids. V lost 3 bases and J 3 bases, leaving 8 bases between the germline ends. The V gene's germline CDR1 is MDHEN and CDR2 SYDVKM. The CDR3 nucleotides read TGTGCCAGCAGTTTTAGGGGTTACACTGAAGCTTTCTTT. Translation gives CASSFRGYTEAFF.

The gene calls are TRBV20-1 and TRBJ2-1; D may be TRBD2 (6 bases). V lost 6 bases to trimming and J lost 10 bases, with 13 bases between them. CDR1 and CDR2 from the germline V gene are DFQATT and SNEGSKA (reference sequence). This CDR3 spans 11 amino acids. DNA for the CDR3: TGCAGTGCGGGGGGTTTGCAAGAGCAGTTCTTC. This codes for CSAGGLQEQFF.

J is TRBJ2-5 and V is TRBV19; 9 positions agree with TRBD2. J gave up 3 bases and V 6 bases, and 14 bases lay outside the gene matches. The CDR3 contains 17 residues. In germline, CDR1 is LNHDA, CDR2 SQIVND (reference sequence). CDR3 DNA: TGTGCCAGTAGCCTCAATAGCGGGAGAAGGGGTGAAGAGACCCAGTACTTC. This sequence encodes CASSLNSGRRGEETQYF.